The 5 T cell receptor beta chains below all came from one sample that was sequenced in a study of T cells in Graves' hyperthyroidism and ophthalmopathy (dated by TCRdb to the late 2010s). To prepare the library, multiplex PCR was applied. Sequencer: Illumina HiSeq 2000. Amplification of TCR beta CDR3 regions was carried out from RNA transcripts. The first round of RT-PCR for the TCR CDR3 was performed with the HTBI primer set and the Qiagen OneStep RT-PCR kit. TCRdb reran the public reads through fastp at Q25 and MiXCR, keeping productive beta chains. Rows with a matching CDR3 protein are joined into one entry that keeps the most common DNA and genes. Here the sample has 660,000 or so distinct CDR3 sequences; roughly 20% occur a single time. In total, the top ten clones hold 34% of the sample. Sequences were obtained from blood. The source is a man aged 25-45 years with Graves' ophthalmopathy.

As regards this clonotype: Compared with germline, one end of the junction differs, possibly owing to a read error. The chain couples TRBV5-1 to TRBJ2-1; 11 nucleotides line up with TRBD2. There are 15 residues in the CDR3. Germline V lookup: CDR1 SGHRS, CDR2 YFSETQ. The CDR3 is CASSRTSGSYNEQSF. The CDR3 DNA reads as TGCGCCAGCAGCCGGACTAGCGGGTCTTACAATGAGCAGTCCTTC.

This clonotype was found many times. The CDR3 loop is CASSFGQGAYEQFF. For the CDR3, the DNA is TGTGCCAGCAGTTTCGGACAGGGGGCCTATGAGCAGTTCTTC. This sequence joins TRBV12-3 or TRBV12-4 and TRBJ2-1; 11 nucleotides agree with TRBD1. This CDR3 spans 14 amino acids. J was trimmed by 8 bases and V by 3 bases; bases with no gene match: 3.

This clonotype was found a few times. The rearrangement joins TRBV9 to TRBJ2-1, with 7 bases fitting TRBD1. Germline V gene sequence: CDR1 SGDLS, CDR2 YYNGEE. This CDR3 has 14 amino acids. The V and J ends lost 0 bases and 8 bases, in that order; junction bases with no gene match: 5. The CDR3 reads CASSVGTGRDEQFF. DNA for the CDR3: TGTGCCAGCAGCGTAGGGACAGGCCGGGATGAGCAGTTCTTC.

The V and J genes are TRBV12-3 or TRBV12-4 and TRBJ2-3; possible D gene TRBD2, 5 bases. Trimming took 1 base from V and 7 from J, leaving 15 bases between them. This CDR3 is built from 15 residues. Written as DNA, the CDR3 is TGTGCCAGCAGTTTAGGAGCGGTGGAGCGGAATACGCAGTATTTT. Translating it yields CASSLGAVERNTQYF.

This clonotype was seen at least ten times. This sequence joins TRBV12-3 or TRBV12-4 and TRBJ2-3, with D uncertain. This CDR3 has 15 residues. V lost 5 bases to trimming and J lost 0 bases, with 12 bases between them. CDR3: CASSARPSSTDTQYF. CDR3 DNA sequence: TGTGCCAGCAGTGCCCGCCCCTCTAGCACAGATACGCAGTATTTT.